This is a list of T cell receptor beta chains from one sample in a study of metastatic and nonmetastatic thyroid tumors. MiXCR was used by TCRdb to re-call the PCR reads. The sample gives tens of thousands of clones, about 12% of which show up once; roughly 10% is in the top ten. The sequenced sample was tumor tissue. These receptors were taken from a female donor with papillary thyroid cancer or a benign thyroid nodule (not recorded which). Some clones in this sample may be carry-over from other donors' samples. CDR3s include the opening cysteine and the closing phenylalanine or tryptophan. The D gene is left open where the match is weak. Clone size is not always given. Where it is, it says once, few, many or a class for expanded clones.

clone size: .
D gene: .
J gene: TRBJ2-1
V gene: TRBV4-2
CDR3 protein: CASSQDPRNEQFF
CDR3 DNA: TGTGCCAGCAGCCAAGACCCTAGAAATGAGCAGTTCTTC

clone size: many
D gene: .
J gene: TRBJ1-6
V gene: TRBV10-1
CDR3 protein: CASSLGGDSPLHF
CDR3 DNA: TGCGCCAGCAGTTTGGGGGGAGACTCACCCCTCCACTTT

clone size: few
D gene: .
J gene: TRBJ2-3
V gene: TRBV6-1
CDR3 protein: CASSLITIGYTYTQYF
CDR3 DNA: TGTGCCAGCAGTCTTATAACTATCGGCTACACATATACGCAGTATTTT

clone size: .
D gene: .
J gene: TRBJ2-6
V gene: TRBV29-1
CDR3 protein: CSALPGAGANVLTF
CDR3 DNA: TGCAGCGCCCTCCCGGGGGCCGGGGCCAACGTCCTGACTTTC

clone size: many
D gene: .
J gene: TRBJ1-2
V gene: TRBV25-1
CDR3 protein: CASSVDRANYGYTF
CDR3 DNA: TGTGCCAGCAGCGTGGACAGAGCTAACTATGGCTACACCTTC

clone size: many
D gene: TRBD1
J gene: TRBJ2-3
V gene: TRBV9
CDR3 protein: CASSVGTGHTQYF
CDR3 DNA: TGTGCCAGCAGCGTCGGGACAGGGCATACGCAGTATTTT

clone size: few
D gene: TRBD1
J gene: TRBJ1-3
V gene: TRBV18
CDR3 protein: CASSPPGQGFSGNTIYF
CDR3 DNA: TGTGCCAGCTCACCGCCGGGACAGGGGTTCTCTGGAAACACCATATATTTT

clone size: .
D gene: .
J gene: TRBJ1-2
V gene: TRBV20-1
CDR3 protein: CSARDGTGRYGYTF
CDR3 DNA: TGCAGTGCTAGAGATGGAACAGGGAGGTATGGCTACACCTTC

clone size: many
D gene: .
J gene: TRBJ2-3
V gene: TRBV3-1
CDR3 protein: CASSQVDSGQQYF
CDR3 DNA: TGTGCCAGCAGCCAAGTCGATAGCGGCCAGCAGTATTTT

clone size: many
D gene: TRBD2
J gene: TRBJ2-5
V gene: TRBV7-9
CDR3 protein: CASSRDYEETQYF
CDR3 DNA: TGTGCCAGCAGCCGGGACTATGAAGAGACCCAGTACTTC

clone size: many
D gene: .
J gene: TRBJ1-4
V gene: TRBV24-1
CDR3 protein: CATSTGQGNEKLFF
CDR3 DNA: TGTGCCACCAGTACGGGCCAAGGTAATGAAAAACTGTTTTTT

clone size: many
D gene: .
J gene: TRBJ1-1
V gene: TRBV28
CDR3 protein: CASSPTSNTEAFF
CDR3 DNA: TGTGCCAGCAGTCCGACCAGCAACACTGAAGCTTTCTTT

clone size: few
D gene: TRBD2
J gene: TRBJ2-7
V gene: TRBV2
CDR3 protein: CASLSTSGLSYKKYF
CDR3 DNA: TGTGCCAGCCTTTCTACTAGCGGCCTCTCCTACAAGAAGTACTTC

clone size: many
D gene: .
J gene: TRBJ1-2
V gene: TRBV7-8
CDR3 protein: CASSLRNRAAEGYTF
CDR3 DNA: TGTGCCAGCAGCTTAAGGAACAGGGCTGCGGAAGGCTACACCTTC